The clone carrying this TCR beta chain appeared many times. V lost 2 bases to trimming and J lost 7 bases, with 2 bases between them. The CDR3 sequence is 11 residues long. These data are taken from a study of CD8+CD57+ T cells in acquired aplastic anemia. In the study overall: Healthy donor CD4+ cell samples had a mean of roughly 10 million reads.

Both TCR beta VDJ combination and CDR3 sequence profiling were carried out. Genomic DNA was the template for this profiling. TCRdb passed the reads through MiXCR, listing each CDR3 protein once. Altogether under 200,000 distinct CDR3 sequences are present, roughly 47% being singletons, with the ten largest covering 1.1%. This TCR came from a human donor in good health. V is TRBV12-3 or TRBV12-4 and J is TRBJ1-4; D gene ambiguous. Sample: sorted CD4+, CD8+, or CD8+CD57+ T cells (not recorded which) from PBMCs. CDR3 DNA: TGTGCCAGCAGTTTAACTGAAAAACTGTTTTTT. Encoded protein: CASSLTEKLFF.